The 4 T cell receptor beta chains in this list originate from one sample, sequenced in a study of siplizumab effects on memory and regulatory T cells. This table comes from immunoSEQ multiplex PCR, and its TCRdb copy is limited to in-frame clones, with some not included. The data contain approximately 94,000 clones, over 85% of them singletons. Input material: CD8+ T cells sorted from blood. Receptors originate from a human donor in good health.

This clone has just one count. The chain combines TRBV27 with TRBJ2-7; 7 bases are shared with TRBD2. The germline gives CDR1 MNHEY, CDR2 SMNVEV (reference sequence). CDR3 length equals 14 residues. The V segment lost 7 bases and the J segment 2 bases; nucleotides outside the gene matches: 8. CDR3 region: CASKALADTYEQYF. The CDR3 DNA is TGTGCCAGCAAGGCGCTAGCGGACACCTACGAGCAGTACTTC.

The gene calls are TRBV6-1 and TRBJ2-3; D call uncertain. The CDR3 loop spans 14 amino acids. V lost 7 bases and J 1 base, leaving 12 bases between the germline ends. The V gene's germline CDR1 is MNHNS and CDR2 SASEGT. In DNA, the CDR3 is TGTGCCAGCACAAGCGTGTTGGGCACAGATACGCAGTATTTT. The encoded protein is CASTSVLGTDTQYF.

The chain recombines TRBV7-9 with TRBJ2-3, with a possible D match to TRBD2 (5 bases). CDR1 SEHNR and CDR2 FQNEAQ come from the germline V gene (reference sequence). The CDR3 extends over 15 amino acids. V lost 5 bases and J 5 bases, leaving 17 bases between the germline ends. The CDR3 here is CASSPRAARGDTQYF. The DNA for the CDR3 is TGTGCCAGCAGCCCGCGGGCCGCCCGGGGAGATACGCAGTATTTT.

As DNA, the CDR3 is TGCGCCAGCAGCCAAGTGATTAGCGGCACAGATACGCAGTATTTT. It yields the protein CASSQVISGTDTQYF. The chain links TRBV4-1 to TRBJ2-3; perhaps TRBD2 as D (5 bases). Germline V gene data show CDR1 as MGHRA and CDR2 as YSYEKL. V was clipped by 1 base and J by 1 base, with 9 bases between them. The CDR3 loop spans 15 amino acids.